This T cell receptor beta chain was recorded in a study of blood T cell repertoires in COVID-19. Looking at the study overall: The origin of the acute and convalescent COVID-19 samples was the United States, Italy and Spain. In each case, the material was cDNA or gDNA derived from T cells, B-cell-depleted T cells, or PBMCs.

In the authors' methods: The assay estimated nucleated cells by amplifying reference gene primers. Sequenced by immunoSEQ multiplex PCR; TCRdb stores in-frame clones only, minus some. V and J calls and clone size come straight from that table; D and trimming were deduced from the DNA. The top ten clones hold just under 6% of a sample with roughly 80,000 clones, 65% to 85% of them seen once. With 0 bases removed from V and 6 bases from J, the gap between germline ends came to 9 bases. This CDR3 has 15 residues. From germline, CDR1 is SGHAT and CDR2 FQNNGV. The chain couples TRBV11-2 to TRBJ1-6; D remains unclear. The sample comprised peripheral blood. The receptor comes from a man in his 60s with active or convalescent COVID-19. The CDR3 here is CASSLETGSNSPLHF. In DNA form, the CDR3 reads TGTGCCAGCAGCTTAGAAACGGGGAGTAATTCACCCCTCCACTTT.